This T cell receptor (beta chain) stems from a study of blood T cell repertoires in COVID-19. TCRdb keeps only in-frame clones here, not all; method: immunoSEQ multiplex PCR. The profile shows 130,000 to 150,000 clones, around 89% of them singletons. Allocation to cohorts depended on clinical history reported by the participants. This CDR3 has 15 residues. V gave up 4 bases and J gave up 5 bases; unmatched junction bases: 10. The germline gives CDR1 LNHDA, CDR2 SQIVND (reference sequence). This receptor was obtained from a woman aged 30 to 39 with acute COVID-19. Sequencing was performed on PBMCs or T cells enriched from blood (not recorded which). The genes are TRBV19 and TRBJ1-2; 7 bases match TRBD1. This CDR3 reads CASSTGTASGYGYTF. The CDR3, as DNA: TGTGCCAGTAGTACTGGGACAGCCTCGGGGTATGGCTACACCTTC.